This T cell receptor beta chain was identified during a study of shared clonotypes between healthy human individuals. Libraries were prepared by immunoSEQ multiplex PCR; TCRdb keeps only in-frame clonotypes and omits some of them. The sample consists of approximately 2.5 million clones, under 95% of them appearing once. V was shortened by 4 bases and J by 2 bases, with 18 bases between the two germline ends. Germline V lookup: CDR1 SGHVS, CDR2 FQNEAQ. This CDR3 spans 16 amino acids. This chain joins TRBV7-8 and TRBJ2-7; D perhaps matches TRBD1 (6 bases). The specimen sequenced was naive CD4+ T cells from PBMCs. Subset of the sample: CD45RA+ positively selected. The clonotype originates from a man younger than 35 in good health. Some clones in this sample may be carry-over from other donors' samples. Here the CDR3 DNA reads TGTGCCAGCAGCTCGTCGAGGGGGAGTGGGCCCTACGAGCAGTACTTC. It translates to CASSSSRGSGPYEQYF.